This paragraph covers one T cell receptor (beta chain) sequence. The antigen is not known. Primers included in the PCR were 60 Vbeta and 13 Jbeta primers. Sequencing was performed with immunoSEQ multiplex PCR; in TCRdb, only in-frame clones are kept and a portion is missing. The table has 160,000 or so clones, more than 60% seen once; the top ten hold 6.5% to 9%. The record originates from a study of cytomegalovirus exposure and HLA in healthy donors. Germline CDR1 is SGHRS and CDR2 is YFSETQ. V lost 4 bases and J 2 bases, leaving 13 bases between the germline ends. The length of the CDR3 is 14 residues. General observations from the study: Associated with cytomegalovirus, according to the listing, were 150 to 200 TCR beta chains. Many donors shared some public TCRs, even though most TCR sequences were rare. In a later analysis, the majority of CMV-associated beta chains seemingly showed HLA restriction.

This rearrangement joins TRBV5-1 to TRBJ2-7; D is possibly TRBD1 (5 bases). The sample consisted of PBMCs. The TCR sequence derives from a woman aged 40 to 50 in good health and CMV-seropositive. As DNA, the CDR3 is TGCGCCAGCAGCAATGACGACAGACCCTACGAGCAGTACTTC. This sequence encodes CASSNDDRPYEQYF.